This note documents a single TCR beta chain sequence. Method: immunoSEQ multiplex PCR; TCRdb's copy keeps in-frame clones and lacks some. This table has some 220,000 clones, around 87% appearing once. V was clipped by 1 base and J by 7 bases; unmatched bases: 11. This CDR3 spans 17 amino acids. Per germline, CDR1 MGHRA and CDR2 YSYEKL. The data originate from a study of blood T cell repertoires in COVID-19. The chain employs TRBV4-1 and TRBJ2-1, with 9 bases fitting TRBD1. This sequence was found in a woman between 18 and 29 years old in a cohort exposed to, infected with or recovered from COVID-19 (not recorded which). Material: PBMCs or T cells enriched from blood (not recorded which). This CDR3 is CASSQVLSRDRVNEQFF. CDR3 nucleotides: TGCGCCAGCAGCCAAGTTCTGTCCCGGGACAGGGTTAATGAGCAGTTCTTC.